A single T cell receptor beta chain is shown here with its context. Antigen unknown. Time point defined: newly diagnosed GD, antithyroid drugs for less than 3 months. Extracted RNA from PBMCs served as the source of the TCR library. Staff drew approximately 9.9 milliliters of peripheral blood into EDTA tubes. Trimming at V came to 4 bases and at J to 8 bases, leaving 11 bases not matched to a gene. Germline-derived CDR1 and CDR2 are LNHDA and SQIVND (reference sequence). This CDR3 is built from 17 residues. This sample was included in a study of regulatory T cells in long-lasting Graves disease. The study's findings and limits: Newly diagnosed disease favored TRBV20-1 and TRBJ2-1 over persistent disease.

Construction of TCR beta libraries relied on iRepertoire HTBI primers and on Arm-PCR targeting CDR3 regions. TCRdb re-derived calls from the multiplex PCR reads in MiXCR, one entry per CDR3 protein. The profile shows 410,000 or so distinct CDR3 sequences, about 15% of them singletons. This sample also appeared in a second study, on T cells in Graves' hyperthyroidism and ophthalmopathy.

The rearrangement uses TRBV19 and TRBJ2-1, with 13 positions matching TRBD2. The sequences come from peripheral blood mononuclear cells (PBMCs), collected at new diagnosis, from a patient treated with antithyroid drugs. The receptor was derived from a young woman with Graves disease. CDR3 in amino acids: CASSKSGLAGRKDEQFF. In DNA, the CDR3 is TGTGCCAGTAGTAAATCGGGACTAGCGGGACGGAAGGATGAGCAGTTCTTC.